The 26 T cell receptor beta chains in this list originate from one sample, sequenced in a study of naive and memory T cell subsets (dated by TCRdb to the late 2010s). Here is what the overall study found, with its caveats: A few larger clonotypes were present in naive repertoires, particularly the CD8 repertoires, and these clonotypes were possibly memory cells re-expressing CD45RA.

Which antigens these TCRs recognize remains unknown. The protocol used for the library was UMI-ligation and nested PCR. Sequenced using an Illumina MiSeq. To cover both TRBC1 and TRBC2, the beta constant-region primer consisted of an equimolar mix of two oligonucleotides. The ligated cDNA went through four rounds of PCR with nested alpha and beta constant-region primers together with the SP2 primer. TCRdb reanalyzed the raw reads on its own, using fastp at Q25 for trimming and MiXCR for clone calling, and kept in-frame beta chains. Entries that share a CDR3 protein sequence are merged under the most common genes and DNA. For this sample the table gives 130,000 to 150,000 distinct CDR3 sequences, of which approximately 22% were detected only once. The ten largest clonotypes hold 0.095% to 0.12% of the sample. Specimen: naive CD4+ T cells from blood. The cell subset or site label, as the study defines it: naive T cells, CD45RA high CD27+. All receptors come from a human donor in good health.

This clonotype has more than one count but fewer than ten. The chain has TRBV6-1 and TRBJ2-4, with D perhaps being TRBD1 or TRBD2 (5 bases each). The V end lost 7 bases, the J end lost 1 base, and 11 bases lay between the germline ends. This CDR3 is 14 amino acids long. Germline assignment: CDR1 MNHNS and CDR2 SASEGT. The CDR3 sequence: CASTTGTAKNIQYF. CDR3 nucleotide sequence: TGTGCCAGCACTACCGGGACGGCCAAAAACATTCAGTACTTC.

This clonotype has a handful of counts. V and J are TRBV2 and TRBJ2-1; 8 nucleotides line up with TRBD1. The CDR3 totals 17 residues. Germline trimming cut 7 bases from V and 1 base from J; bases unmatched to any gene: 12. Per germline, CDR1 SNHLY and CDR2 FYNNEI. Here the CDR3 reads CASTNPRGLISYNEQFF. For the CDR3, the DNA is TGTGCCAGCACGAACCCCAGGGGGCTAATTTCCTACAATGAGCAGTTCTTC. Variable domain in full (rest from reference TRBV2 and TRBJ2-1): EPEVTQTPSHQVTQMGQEVILRCVPISNHLYFYWYRQILGQKVEFLVSFYNNEISEKSEIFDDQFSVERPDGSNFTLKIRSTKLEDSAMYFCASTNPRGLISYNEQFFGPGTRLTVL.

CDR3 loop: CSVEESWTSGSAYNEQFF. The CDR3 coding sequence is TGCAGCGTTGAAGAGTCTTGGACTAGCGGGAGCGCCTACAATGAGCAGTTCTTC. V and J are TRBV29-1 and TRBJ2-1; 13 bases are a match to TRBD2. Germline CDR1 and CDR2: SQVTM and ANQGSEA. This CDR3 has 18 residues. J lost 2 bases, V lost 0 bases, and 7 bases had no gene match.

This chain connects TRBV27 to TRBJ1-5, with TRBD1 as a possible D gene (5 bases). Germline V CDR1 and CDR2: MNHEY, SMNVEV (reference sequence). The CDR3 has 15 amino acids. V lost 2 bases, J lost 7 bases, and 15 bases lay in between. The CDR3 sequence is CASSLGGAPRQPQHF. CDR3 bases: TGTGCCAGCAGTTTAGGAGGGGCCCCAAGACAGCCCCAGCATTTT.

V and J are TRBV19 and TRBJ2-3; 13 bases are shared with TRBD2. The germline gives CDR1 LNHDA, CDR2 SQIVND (reference sequence). CDR3 length: 16 amino acids. Losses at the gene ends were 3 bases for V and 4 bases for J; bases not matched to a gene: 4. The CDR3 sequence: CASSMTSGRISDTQYF. The CDR3 nucleotides read TGTGCCAGTAGTATGACTAGCGGGAGGATTTCAGATACGCAGTATTTT.

This clonotype was seen a few times. J is TRBJ2-1 and V is TRBV20-1; 12 bases match TRBD2. Trimming at V came to 0 bases and at J to 10 bases, leaving 13 bases not matched to a gene. The germline CDR1 and CDR2 sequences are DFQATT and SNEGSKA (reference sequence). The CDR3 covers 17 residues. CDR3 amino acids: CSARDQFRLAGGGEQFF. The CDR3 region has the DNA TGCAGTGCTAGAGATCAATTCCGGCTAGCGGGAGGGGGCGAGCAGTTCTTC.

This clonotype has just a few counts. The chain recombines TRBV6-2 or TRBV6-3 with TRBJ2-1; a possible D gene is TRBD2 (5 bases). In germline, CDR1 is MNHEY, CDR2 SVGEGT. The CDR3 consists of 14 residues. Trimming left V 5 bases short and J 9 bases short, with 17 bases between. This CDR3 reads CASSPYRASREQFF. The CDR3 DNA reads as TGTGCCAGCAGTCCCTATCGGGCTAGCCGTGAGCAGTTCTTC.

V gene TRBV12-3 or TRBV12-4 combines with J gene TRBJ2-5, with a tentative D call TRBD1 (6 bases). Trimming shortened V by 8 bases and J by 5 bases, and 12 bases separated the two germline ends. CDR3 length equals 12 residues. CDR3 residues: CASGQSEETQYF. The CDR3, as DNA: TGTGCCAGCGGACAGTCTGAGGAGACCCAGTACTTC.

This clonotype was seen only a few times. The chain couples TRBV27 to TRBJ2-1; D not certain. The V gene lost 1 base and the J gene lost 6 bases, with 10 bases spanning the gap. The germline V gene encodes CDR1 MNHEY and CDR2 SMNVEV (reference sequence). The CDR3 has 14 amino acids. The CDR3 sequence: CASSLYTAFNEQFF. DNA for the CDR3: TGTGCCAGCAGTTTATACACGGCGTTCAATGAGCAGTTCTTC.

This clonotype was seen a few times. This rearrangement joins TRBV6-7 to TRBJ1-1; 8 bases fit TRBD1. TRBV6-7 qualifies as an ORF whose function is uncertain. The junction had 2 bases not matched to a gene; V was cut back by 1 base and J by 1 base. The CDR3 has 15 residues. CDR3 loop: CASSYLGQENTEAFF. The DNA for the CDR3 is TGTGCCAGCAGTTACTTGGGACAGGAGAACACTGAAGCTTTCTTT.

The rearrangement uses TRBV20-1 and TRBJ2-1; 8 bases map to TRBD2. Trimming removed 0 bases from V and 6 bases from J; junction bases left unmatched: 7. The CDR3 is made up of 15 amino acids. The germline V gene has CDR1 DFQATT and CDR2 SNEGSKA (reference sequence). DNA of the CDR3: TGCAGTGCTAGAGATCCCACTAGCGGAGGCAATGAGCAGTTCTTC. It encodes CSARDPTSGGNEQFF.

The CDR3 loop is CASSGSGVSYEQYF. The DNA for the CDR3 is TGCGCCAGCAGCGGATCAGGAGTTAGCTACGAGCAGTACTTC. V and J are TRBV5-1 and TRBJ2-7; D is ambiguous. Trimming left V 4 bases short and J 3 bases short, with 14 bases between. This CDR3 contains 14 residues. The germline gives CDR1 SGHRS, CDR2 YFSETQ.

This clonotype has at least ten counts. This chain links TRBV5-5 with TRBJ2-1; D is tentatively TRBD1 or TRBD2 (5 bases each). The CDR3 is made up of 19 amino acids. Per germline, CDR1 SGHKS and CDR2 YYEKEE (reference sequence). V gave up 0 bases and J gave up 1 base, with 20 bases separating them. The CDR3: CASSLASGSMGVSYNEQFF. CDR3 in DNA: TGTGCCAGCAGCTTGGCCTCGGGTTCCATGGGGGTTTCCTACAATGAGCAGTTCTTC.

CDR3 loop: CASSRAGKARNEQFF. The CDR3 nucleotides read TGTGCCAGCAGTCGAGCGGGAAAGGCTCGCAATGAGCAGTTCTTC. V is TRBV27 and J is TRBJ2-1; 7 nucleotides match TRBD2. The CDR3 runs to 15 residues. V lost 5 bases and J lost 6; bases outside the gene matches: 10. The germline V gene encodes CDR1 MNHEY and CDR2 SMNVEV (reference sequence).

This clonotype was counted a few times. The V and J genes are TRBV7-8 and TRBJ2-3; D gene uncertain. Trimming shortened V by 0 bases and J by 1 base, and 8 bases separated the two germline ends. The germline gives CDR1 SGHVS, CDR2 FQNEAQ. This CDR3 contains 15 residues. CDR3 sequence: CASSLAALGTDTQYF. The CDR3 region has the DNA TGTGCCAGCAGCTTAGCGGCCCTGGGCACAGATACGCAGTATTTT.

The chain is built from TRBV6-5 and TRBJ1-6, with D maybe TRBD1 (6 bases). The germline CDR1 and CDR2 sequences are MNHEY and SVGAGI. Trimming took off 5 bases at V and 3 bases at J, with 14 bases between the two ends. CDR3 length equals 16 residues. The CDR3 is CASSKTWDNYNSPLHF. The DNA for the CDR3 is TGTGCCAGCAGTAAAACCTGGGACAACTATAATTCACCCCTCCACTTT.

This clonotype showed up just a few times. The chain uses TRBV12-3 or TRBV12-4 and TRBJ2-7, with 7 bases lining up with TRBD1. The length of the CDR3 is 14 residues. Losses at the gene ends were 4 bases for V and 6 bases for J; bases not matched to a gene: 9. The CDR3 DNA reads TGTGCCAGCAGTTACCGGGACAGCAATGGCGAGCAGTACTTC. Translation gives CASSYRDSNGEQYF.

This rearrangement joins TRBV12-3 or TRBV12-4 to TRBJ1-2; D not certain. Trimming took 5 bases from V and 5 from J, leaving 9 bases between them. The CDR3 consists of 12 residues. The CDR3 DNA reads TGTGCCAGCAGTCCCGGTATGTATGGCTACACCTTC. Translating it yields CASSPGMYGYTF.

The table lists this clonotype with many counts. This chain joins TRBV28 and TRBJ2-3; D tentatively fits TRBD1 or TRBD2 (5 bases each). The germline V gene has CDR1 MDHEN and CDR2 SYDVKM. The CDR3 runs 15 residues. V lost 6 bases to trimming and J lost 2 bases, with 15 bases between them. Here the CDR3 DNA reads TGTGCCAGCAGCATAGCGACAGCTTCCACAGATACGCAGTATTTT. Encoded protein: CASSIATASTDTQYF.

This clonotype was detected only a few times. This chain connects TRBV20-1 to TRBJ2-2; D gene unclear. The length of the CDR3 is 15 residues. The germline gives CDR1 DFQATT, CDR2 SNEGSKA (reference sequence). Trimming pared 3 bases from V and 5 bases from J, leaving 16 bases between. CDR3 in amino acids: CSASNGRLRTGELFF. The CDR3 DNA reads TGCAGTGCTAGCAACGGCAGGTTGAGGACCGGGGAGCTGTTTTTT.

The chain recombines TRBV4-3 with TRBJ2-1, with 12 positions matching TRBD2. CDR3 length: 20 amino acids. The ends lost 3 bases at V and 7 bases at J; junction bases unmatched: 19. Germline V gives CDR1 LGHNA, CDR2 YSLEER. CDR3 coding DNA: TGCGCCAGCAGCCAGATTTCGGGACTAGCGGGCAACCTACTGAGGAATGAGCAGTTCTTC. It is translated as CASSQISGLAGNLLRNEQFF.

The chain employs TRBV10-3 and TRBJ2-7; TRBD2 matches 7 bases. This CDR3 has 16 residues. V lost 0 bases and J lost 0; bases outside the gene matches: 5. Germline CDR1 ENHRY, CDR2 SYGVKD. CDR3 DNA: TGTGCCATCAGTGAGTCGCAGGGAGGGAGCTCCTACGAGCAGTACTTC. Residues: CAISESQGGSSYEQYF.

This clonotype was counted at least ten times. CDR3 sequence (DNA): TGTGCCAGCAGTTTTCAATTATACGAGCAGTACTTC. This sequence encodes CASSFQLYEQYF. The V gene is TRBV28, the J gene TRBJ2-7; D is uncertain. There are 12 residues in the CDR3. Germline-derived CDR1 and CDR2 are MDHEN and SYDVKM. V was clipped by 3 bases and J by 4 bases, with 7 bases between them.

This clonotype has only a few counts. This chain connects TRBV11-2 to TRBJ1-5; maybe TRBD1 (6 bases). V was clipped by 1 base and J by 6 bases, with 13 bases between them. This CDR3 spans 15 amino acids. The germline CDR1 and CDR2 sequences are SGHAT and FQNNGV. In DNA form, the CDR3 reads TGTGCCAGCAGCTTAGTATCGGGGGCCGGTCAGCCCCAGCATTTT. It translates to CASSLVSGAGQPQHF.

This clonotype occurred a few times. The chain uses TRBV28 and TRBJ2-7; TRBD1 might be the D (5 bases). The V gene lost 7 bases and the J gene lost 4 bases, with 20 bases spanning the gap. The CDR3 extends over 15 amino acids. Germline V gives CDR1 MDHEN, CDR2 SYDVKM. The chain's CDR3 is CASIRGTGGGYEQYF. The CDR3, as DNA: TGTGCCAGCATAAGAGGTACAGGTGGTGGGTACGAGCAGTACTTC.

The chain couples TRBV2 to TRBJ2-3, with no clear D. The ends were cut back, 6 bases at V and 0 bases at J, with 13 bases in the middle. The CDR3 runs to 15 residues. CDR1 is SNHLY and CDR2 is FYNNEI in the germline V gene. DNA of the CDR3: TGTGCCAGCAGAGAAAGGATGATTAGCACAGATACGCAGTATTTT. Its protein product is CASRERMISTDTQYF. Variable domain in full (rest from reference TRBV2 and TRBJ2-3): EPEVTQTPSHQVTQMGQEVILRCVPISNHLYFYWYRQILGQKVEFLVSFYNNEISEKSEIFDDQFSVERPDGSNFTLKIRSTKLEDSAMYFCASRERMISTDTQYFGPGTRLTVL.